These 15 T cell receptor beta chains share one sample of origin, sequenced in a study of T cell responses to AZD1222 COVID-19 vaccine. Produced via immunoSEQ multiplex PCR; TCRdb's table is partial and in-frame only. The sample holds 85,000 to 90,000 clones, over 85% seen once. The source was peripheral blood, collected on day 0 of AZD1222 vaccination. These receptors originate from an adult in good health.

As DNA, the CDR3 is TGTGCCAGCGGACCAAGGAGGGCCTATGGCTACACCTTC. Translated, it gives CASGPRRAYGYTF. The gene calls are TRBV12-3 or TRBV12-4 and TRBJ1-2; D remains unclear. This CDR3 is built from 13 residues. V gave up 8 bases and J gave up 4 bases, with 14 bases separating them.

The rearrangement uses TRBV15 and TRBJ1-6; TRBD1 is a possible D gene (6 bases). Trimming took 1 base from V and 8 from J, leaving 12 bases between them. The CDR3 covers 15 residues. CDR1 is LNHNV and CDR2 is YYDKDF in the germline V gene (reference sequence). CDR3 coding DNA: TGTGCCACCAGCAGAGGATGGGGGGCCGATTCACCCCTCCACTTT. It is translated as CATSRGWGADSPLHF.

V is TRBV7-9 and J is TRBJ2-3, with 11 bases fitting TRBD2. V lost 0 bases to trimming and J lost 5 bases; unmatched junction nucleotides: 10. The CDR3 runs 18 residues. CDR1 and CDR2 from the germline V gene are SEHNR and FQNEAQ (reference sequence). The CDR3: CASSLAQISGGALDTQYF. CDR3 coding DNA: TGTGCCAGCAGCTTAGCGCAAATTAGCGGGGGGGCCCTAGATACGCAGTATTTT.

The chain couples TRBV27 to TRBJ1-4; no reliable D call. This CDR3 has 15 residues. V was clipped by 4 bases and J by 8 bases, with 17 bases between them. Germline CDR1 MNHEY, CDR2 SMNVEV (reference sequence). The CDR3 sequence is CASSSALGDGEKLFF. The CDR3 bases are TGTGCCAGCAGTTCCGCCCTTGGGGATGGGGAAAAACTGTTTTTT.

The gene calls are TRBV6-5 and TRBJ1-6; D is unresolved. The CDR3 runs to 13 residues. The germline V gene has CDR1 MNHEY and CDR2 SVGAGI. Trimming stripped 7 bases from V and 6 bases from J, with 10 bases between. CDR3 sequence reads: CASTGRSNSPLHF. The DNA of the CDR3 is TGTGCCAGCACCGGACGGTCTAATTCACCCCTCCACTTT.

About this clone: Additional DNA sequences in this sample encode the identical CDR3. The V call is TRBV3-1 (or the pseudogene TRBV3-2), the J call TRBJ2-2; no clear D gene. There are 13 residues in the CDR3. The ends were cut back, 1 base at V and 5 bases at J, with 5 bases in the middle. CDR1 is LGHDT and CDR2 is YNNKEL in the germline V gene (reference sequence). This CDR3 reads CASSQVRTGELFF. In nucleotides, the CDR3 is TGTGCCAGCAGCCAAGTTAGGACCGGGGAGCTGTTTTTT.

CDR3 loop: CASSHRRDKLKDTQYF. Here the CDR3 DNA reads TGTGCCAGCAGCCACAGACGGGACAAGCTTAAGGATACGCAGTATTTT. V gene TRBV7-9 combines with J gene TRBJ2-3, with D possibly being TRBD1 (6 bases). The germline V and J ends were trimmed by 5 bases and 6 bases, with 21 bases remaining between them. The CDR3 runs 16 residues. The V gene's germline CDR1 is SEHNR and CDR2 FQNEAQ (reference sequence).

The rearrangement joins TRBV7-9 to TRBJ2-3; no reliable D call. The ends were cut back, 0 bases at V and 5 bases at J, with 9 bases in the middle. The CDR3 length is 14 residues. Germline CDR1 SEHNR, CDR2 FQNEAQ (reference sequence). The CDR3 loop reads CASSLAGIGDTQYF. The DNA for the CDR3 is TGTGCCAGCAGCTTAGCGGGGATAGGAGATACGCAGTATTTT.

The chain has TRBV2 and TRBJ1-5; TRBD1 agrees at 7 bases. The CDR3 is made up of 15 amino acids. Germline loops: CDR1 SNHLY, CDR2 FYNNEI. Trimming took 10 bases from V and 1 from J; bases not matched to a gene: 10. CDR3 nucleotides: TGTGCCACGCGCCCAGGGGGGATGAGCAATCAGCCCCAGCATTTT. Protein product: CATRPGGMSNQPQHF.

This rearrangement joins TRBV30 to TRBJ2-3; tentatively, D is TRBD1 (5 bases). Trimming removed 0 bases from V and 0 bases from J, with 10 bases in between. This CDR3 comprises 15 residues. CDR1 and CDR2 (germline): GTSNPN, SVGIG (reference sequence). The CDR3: CAWSVIRASTDTQYF. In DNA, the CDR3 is TGTGCCTGGAGTGTAATCAGGGCTAGCACAGATACGCAGTATTTT.

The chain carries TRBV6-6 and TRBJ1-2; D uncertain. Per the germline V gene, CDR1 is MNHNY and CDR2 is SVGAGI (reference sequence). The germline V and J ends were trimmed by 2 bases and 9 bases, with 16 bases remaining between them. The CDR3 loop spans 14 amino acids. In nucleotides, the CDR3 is TGTGCCAGCAGTTACGCCACGGAGGGTATGAGCTACACCTTC. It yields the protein CASSYATEGMSYTF.

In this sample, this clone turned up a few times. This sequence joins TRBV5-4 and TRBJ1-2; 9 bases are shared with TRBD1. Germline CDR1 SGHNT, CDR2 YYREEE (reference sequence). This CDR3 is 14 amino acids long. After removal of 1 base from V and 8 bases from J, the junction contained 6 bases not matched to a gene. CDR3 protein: CASSLQGQGYGYTF. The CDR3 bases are TGTGCCAGCAGCTTGCAAGGACAGGGGTACGGCTACACCTTC. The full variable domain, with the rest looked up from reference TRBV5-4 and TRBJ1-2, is ETGVTQSPTHLIKTRGQQVTLRCSSQSGHNTVSWYQQALGQGPQFIFQYYREEENGRGNFPPRFSGLQFPNYSSELNVNALELDDSALYLCASSLQGQGYGYTFGSGTRLTVV.

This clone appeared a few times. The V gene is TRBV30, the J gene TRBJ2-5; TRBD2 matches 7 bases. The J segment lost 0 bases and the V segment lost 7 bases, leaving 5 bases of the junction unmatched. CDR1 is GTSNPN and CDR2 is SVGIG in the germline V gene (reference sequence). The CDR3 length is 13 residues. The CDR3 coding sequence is TGTGCCTTTAAGGGACTAAACCAAGAGACCCAGTACTTC. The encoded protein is CAFKGLNQETQYF.

CDR3 in DNA: TGTGCCAGTAGTATGCAAGGGAATTCACCCCTCCACTTT. This codes for CASSMQGNSPLHF. The V gene is TRBV19, the J gene TRBJ1-6, with D unclear. The CDR3 has 13 amino acids. V was pared by 3 bases and J by 7 bases, with 7 bases between. CDR1 and CDR2 (germline): LNHDA, SQIVND (reference sequence).

This CDR3 reads CASSVAHTGGGLYEQYF. Written as DNA, the CDR3 is TGTGCCAGCAGCGTAGCCCATACAGGGGGTGGACTGTACGAGCAGTACTTC. The rearrangement links TRBV5-5 to TRBJ2-7; 8 bases agree with TRBD1. The CDR3 has 17 residues. V was clipped by 4 bases and J by 4 bases; unmatched bases: 16. Germline CDR1 is SGHKS and CDR2 is YYEKEE (reference sequence).